The 24 T cell receptor beta chains presented below share a single source sample, sequenced in a study of vaccination and CD4 T cells after COVID-19. No antigen has been identified for these receptors. The Oncomine TCR Beta short-read assay generated sequence data from the DNA of cultured CD4+ T cells. TCRdb processed the PCR reads anew with MiXCR; each CDR3 protein has one entry. The sample records about 14,000 distinct CDR3 sequences, over 50% being singletons. Treatment meaning: approximately nine-day PBMC culture with coronavirus spike peptide pools or control peptides (ViraFEST assay). What was sequenced was CD4+ T cells from blood, cultured in vitro. All receptors derive from a human donor who had recovered from COVID-19.

This chain joins TRBV15 and TRBJ2-5; 12 bases are a match to TRBD2. CDR3 size: 16 residues. Losses at the gene ends were 1 base for V and 7 bases for J; bases not matched to a gene: 7. Germline loops: CDR1 LNHNV, CDR2 YYDKDF (reference sequence). This CDR3 is CATSRAETSGRRTQYF. In DNA, the CDR3 is TGTGCCACCAGCAGAGCGGAGACTAGCGGGAGACGGACCCAGTACTTC.

This chain uses TRBV4-1 with TRBJ1-2; D ambiguous. This CDR3 is built from 14 residues. The germline V gene has CDR1 MGHRA and CDR2 YSYEKL. V shed 1 base and J shed 1 base, with 7 bases lying between them. The CDR3, as DNA: TGCGCCAGCAGCCAAGTTATGGGTAACTATGGCTACACCTTC. This codes for CASSQVMGNYGYTF.

The chain is built from TRBV27 and TRBJ2-5; 7 bases fit TRBD1. CDR3 length equals 16 residues. After removal of 10 bases from V and 1 base from J, the junction contained 15 bases not matched to a gene. Germline CDR1 MNHEY, CDR2 SMNVEV (reference sequence). The CDR3 DNA reads as TGTGCCAACCATCTCCAGAGGGGGCCAGGCCAAGAGACCCAGTACTTC. Protein: CANHLQRGPGQETQYF.

The CDR3 sequence: CASSGFRALQYF. The CDR3 DNA is TGTGCCAGCAGTGGATTCAGGGCACTGCAGTATTTT. The rearrangement joins TRBV6-4 to TRBJ2-3; D might be TRBD1 (5 bases). CDR1 MRHNA and CDR2 SNTAGT come from the germline V gene. Trimming took 4 bases from V and 11 from J, leaving 13 bases between them. This CDR3 is built from 12 residues.

CDR3 nucleotides: TGTGCCAGCAGTCAACCGCCGGGACAGGGGGCAGGTGGCTACACCTTC. This sequence encodes CASSQPPGQGAGGYTF. The V gene is TRBV3-1, the J gene TRBJ1-2; 12 nucleotides align to TRBD1. The CDR3 length is 16 residues. Germline trimming cut 6 bases from V and 7 bases from J; bases unmatched to any gene: 12. In germline, CDR1 is LGHDT, CDR2 YNNKEL (reference sequence).

This clonotype has a handful of counts. V is TRBV7-9 and J is TRBJ2-1; possibly TRBD1 for D (5 bases). Germline CDR1 reads SEHNR; CDR2 reads FQNEAQ (reference sequence). This CDR3 comprises 13 residues. V gave up 5 bases and J gave up 6 bases, with 11 bases separating them. The CDR3 region is CASSPGPSNEQFF. CDR3 in DNA: TGTGCCAGCAGCCCAGGGCCCTCCAATGAGCAGTTCTTC. Full variable domain (outside the CDR3, taken from reference TRBV7-9 and TRBJ2-1): DTGVSQNPRHKITKRGQNVTFRCDPISEHNRLYWYRQTLGQGPEFLTYFQNEAQLEKSRLLSDRFSAERPKGSFSTLEIQRTEQGDSAMYLCASSPGPSNEQFFGPGTRLTVL.

The V call is TRBV20-1, the J call TRBJ2-2; D is possibly TRBD2 (6 bases). V was trimmed by 4 bases and J by 4 bases, leaving 16 bases between them. CDR3 length: 15 amino acids. Looked up from germline, CDR1 is DFQATT and CDR2 is SNEGSKA (reference sequence). Here the CDR3 reads CSAIPGGTGTGELFF. DNA for the CDR3: TGCAGTGCTATTCCTGGCGGGACGGGCACCGGGGAGCTGTTTTTT.

V and J are TRBV7-6 and TRBJ1-4; D not resolved. This CDR3 region has 15 residues. CDR1 and CDR2 (germline): SGHVS, FNYEAQ. Trimming removed 5 bases from V and 10 bases from J, with 20 bases in between. The CDR3: CASSRTGPEAGKLFF. The CDR3 DNA reads TGTGCCAGCAGCCGAACCGGCCCCGAGGCGGGAAAACTGTTTTTT.

This chain connects TRBV19 to TRBJ1-1, with D perhaps TRBD1 (6 bases). The germline CDR1 and CDR2 sequences are LNHDA and SQIVND (reference sequence). CDR3 length equals 13 residues. V lost 1 base and J lost 4, with 7 bases in between. In DNA, the CDR3 is TGTGCCAGTAGTATAGTAGGGGGCACTGAAGCTTTCTTT. It codes for CASSIVGGTEAFF.

The chain recombines TRBV7-2 with TRBJ2-3; 10 bases line up with TRBD2. The CDR3 covers 17 residues. With V trimmed by 2 bases and J by 2 bases, 7 bases remained unmatched. Germline CDR1 SGHTA, CDR2 FQGNSA. The CDR3 nucleotides read TGTGCCAGCAGCTTACCGCTCAGCGGGAGGGACACAGATACGCAGTATTTT. Residues: CASSLPLSGRDTDTQYF. Combining the CDR3 with reference TRBV7-2 and TRBJ2-3 gives the whole variable domain GAGVSQSPSNKVTEKGKDVELRCDPISGHTALYWYRQSLGQGLEFLIYFQGNSAPDKSGLPSDRFSAERTGGSVSTLTIQRTQQEDSAVYLCASSLPLSGRDTDTQYFGPGTRLTVL.

In nucleotides, the CDR3 is TGTGCCAGCAGCCCGACGAGGGACCCTCCTAACTATGGCTACACCTTC. Translating it yields CASSPTRDPPNYGYTF. The chain carries TRBV14 and TRBJ1-2; weak D call: TRBD1 (5 bases). V gave up 4 bases and J gave up 0 bases, with 15 bases separating them. In germline, CDR1 is SGHDN, CDR2 FVKESK. The CDR3 is made up of 16 amino acids.

The chain recombines TRBV15 with TRBJ2-7; D remains ambiguous. This CDR3 comprises 13 residues. V lost 0 bases to trimming and J lost 3 bases, with 6 bases between them. Germline CDR1 is LNHNV and CDR2 is YYDKDF (reference sequence). DNA of the CDR3: TGTGCCACCAGCAGAGATCCGGACTACGAGCAGTACTTC. Translating gives CATSRDPDYEQYF.

The chain uses TRBV5-1 and TRBJ1-1; the D is unclear. Trimming removed 0 bases at V and 4 bases at J, with 4 bases between. The CDR3 spans 12 residues. CDR1 and CDR2 (germline): SGHRS, YFSETQ. The CDR3 sequence: CASSLGVTEAFF. CDR3 in DNA: TGCGCCAGCAGCTTGGGAGTCACTGAAGCTTTCTTT.

The chain links TRBV5-6 to TRBJ1-4, with D tentatively TRBD1 (5 bases). Deletions cut 4 bases from V and 8 bases from J, with 15 bases between. Germline V gene sequence: CDR1 SGHDT, CDR2 YYEEEE. The CDR3 has 14 amino acids. The CDR3 reads CASSETGTGEKLFF. CDR3 nucleotide sequence: TGTGCCAGCAGCGAAACCGGGACCGGCGAAAAACTGTTTTTT.

V is TRBV20-1 and J is TRBJ2-1; D gene uncertain. CDR1 is DFQATT, CDR2 SNEGSKA, per germline (reference sequence). Trimming pared 0 bases from V and 0 bases from J, leaving 12 bases between. CDR3 length: 16 amino acids. CDR3 amino acids: CSARDRSASSYNEQFF. The CDR3 DNA reads as TGCAGTGCTAGAGATCGGAGCGCAAGCTCCTACAATGAGCAGTTCTTC.

This clonotype was seen only a few times. The V gene is TRBV20-1, the J gene TRBJ1-2, with D perhaps matching TRBD1 (5 bases). Germline CDR1 DFQATT, CDR2 SNEGSKA (reference sequence). V gave up 6 bases and J gave up 2 bases, with 16 bases separating them. The CDR3 contains 14 residues. DNA for the CDR3: TGCAGTGCCAACCAGGGCCTAGGGAACTATGGCTACACCTTC. Translating gives CSANQGLGNYGYTF.

The V gene is TRBV6-5, the J gene TRBJ2-7, with 7 bases that match TRBD1. The J segment lost 6 bases and the V segment lost 2 bases, leaving 4 bases of the junction unmatched. CDR3 size: 13 residues. The germline V gene encodes CDR1 MNHEY and CDR2 SVGAGI. The CDR3 sequence: CASSYQKGAEQYF. The CDR3 coding sequence is TGTGCCAGCAGTTACCAGAAGGGGGCCGAGCAGTACTTC.

This clonotype was counted a few times. This chain links TRBV7-6 with TRBJ2-6; D not certain. CDR3 length equals 13 residues. Germline values: CDR1 SGHVS, CDR2 FNYEAQ. The germline V and J ends were trimmed by 6 bases and 0 bases, with 3 bases remaining between them. The CDR3 DNA sequence: TGTGCCAGCAGACCCTCTGGGGCCAACGTCCTGACTTTC. Translation gives CASRPSGANVLTF.

The rearrangement uses TRBV7-2 and TRBJ2-5, with 13 nucleotides matching TRBD2. The ends lost 3 bases at V and 2 bases at J; junction bases unmatched: 0. The CDR3 consists of 15 residues. The V gene's germline CDR1 is SGHTA and CDR2 FQGNSA. CDR3: CASSLGLAGQETQYF. CDR3 in DNA: TGTGCCAGCAGCTTGGGACTAGCGGGGCAAGAGACCCAGTACTTC.

The genes are TRBV5-4 and TRBJ2-5, with TRBD2 matching over 7 bases. This CDR3 is built from 13 residues. The J segment lost 9 bases and the V segment lost 0 bases, leaving 5 bases of the junction unmatched. Germline V gene sequence: CDR1 SGHNT, CDR2 YYREEE (reference sequence). The CDR3 region is CASSLDMRGSQYF. CDR3 sequence (DNA): TGTGCCAGCAGCTTGGACATGCGGGGGTCCCAGTACTTC.

The chain links TRBV11-3 to TRBJ2-1; D remains ambiguous. The CDR3 spans 12 residues. Germline loops: CDR1 SGHNT, CDR2 YENEEA. The V end lost 4 bases, the J end lost 9 bases, and 10 bases lay between the germline ends. The CDR3 region is CASSSSDGEQFF. In DNA form, the CDR3 reads TGTGCCAGCAGCTCGTCTGACGGTGAGCAGTTCTTC.

A few counts support this clonotype. This chain uses TRBV15 with TRBJ1-5; no clear D gene. The germline V and J ends were trimmed by 0 bases and 8 bases, with 11 bases remaining between them. This CDR3 contains 14 residues. Looked up from germline, CDR1 is LNHNV and CDR2 is YYDKDF (reference sequence). The DNA of the CDR3 is TGTGCCACCAGCAGAGATCCAGGCGTGGAGCCCCAGCATTTT. Encoded protein: CATSRDPGVEPQHF. Using reference TRBV15 and TRBJ1-5 for the parts outside the CDR3, the full variable domain is DAMVIQNPRYQVTQFGKPVTLSCSQTLNHNVMYWYQQKSSQAPKLLFHYYDKDFNNEADTPDNFQSRRPNTSFCFLDIRSPGLGDTAMYLCATSRDPGVEPQHFGDGTRLSIL.

This sequence joins TRBV2 and TRBJ2-3, with D maybe TRBD2 (6 bases). The ends were cut back, 0 bases at V and 4 bases at J, with 14 bases in the middle. In germline, CDR1 is SNHLY, CDR2 FYNNEI. The CDR3 is 16 amino acids. The CDR3 DNA sequence: TGTGCCAGCAGTGAAGCTCCGGGAGATTGGGCAGATACGCAGTATTTT. Translation: CASSEAPGDWADTQYF.

There are a few counts of this clonotype. The chain uses TRBV7-2 and TRBJ1-1, with a weak D call TRBD1 (5 bases). Trimming removed 5 bases from V and 4 bases from J, with 11 bases in between. In germline, CDR1 is SGHTA, CDR2 FQGNSA. This CDR3 has 13 amino acids. The CDR3 reads CASSAIGGTEAFF. As DNA, the CDR3 is TGTGCCAGCAGCGCGATCGGGGGCACTGAAGCTTTCTTT.